What follows are 15 T cell receptor beta chains derived from one specimen sequenced in a study of vaccination effects on CD4 cells after COVID-19. Profiled with immunoSEQ multiplex PCR; TCRdb holds only in-frame clones, not every one. Of tens of thousands of clones in the sample, 60% to 80% were seen once. The ViraFEST assay expanded antigen-specific CD4+ T cells with viral peptide pools before sequencing. Following 10 days of culture, CD4+ T cells were isolated. No vaccinee had earlier SARS-CoV-2 infection, and nucleocapsid antibodies were negative. Their antigen targets remain unknown. This specimen consisted of CD4+ T cells from PBMCs cultured with HCoV-NL63 spike peptides, obtained before COVID-19 vaccination. Receptors were obtained from a human donor who received a COVID-19 vaccine.

This chain links TRBV29-1 with TRBJ2-1, with a tentative D call TRBD1 (6 bases). In germline, CDR1 is SQVTM, CDR2 ANQGSEA. Between the trimmed V and J ends, which lost 3 bases and 6 bases, there was a span of 6 bases. The CDR3 is 11 residues long. CDR3 sequence: CSVDRGNEQFF. DNA for the CDR3: TGCAGCGTTGACAGGGGCAATGAGCAGTTCTTC.

The chain's CDR3 is CASSKTSGAWETQYF. In nucleotides, the CDR3 is TGTGCCAGCAGCAAGACTAGCGGGGCGTGGGAGACCCAGTACTTC. The gene calls are TRBV9 and TRBJ2-5, with TRBD2 matching over 11 bases. The J segment lost 5 bases and the V segment lost 4 bases, leaving 7 bases of the junction unmatched. The germline V gene encodes CDR1 SGDLS and CDR2 YYNGEE. This CDR3 comprises 15 residues. Supplemented by reference TRBV9 and TRBJ2-5, the full variable domain reads DSGVTQTPKHLITATGQRVTLRCSPRSGDLSVYWYQQSLDQGLQFLIQYYNGEERAKGNILERFSAQQFPDLHSELNLSSLELGDSALYFCASSKTSGAWETQYFGPGTRLLVL.

The rearrangement joins TRBV7-2 to TRBJ2-1; D possibly matches TRBD1 or TRBD2 (5 bases each). Trimming took off 0 bases at V and 1 base at J, with 7 bases between the two ends. Germline assignment: CDR1 SGHTA and CDR2 FQGNSA. This CDR3 has 15 amino acids. The CDR3 here is CASSLAGTSYNEQFF. DNA for the CDR3: TGTGCCAGCAGCTTAGCGGGGACGTCCTACAATGAGCAGTTCTTC.

In DNA, the CDR3 is TGTGCCAGCAGTCGAGCGGGGGATATAACAGATACGCAGTATTTT. Encoded protein: CASSRAGDITDTQYF. The rearrangement uses TRBV27 and TRBJ2-3, with 8 bases that match TRBD2. The V and J ends lost 5 bases and 3 bases, in that order; junction bases with no gene match: 7. The CDR3 spans 15 residues. CDR1 MNHEY and CDR2 SMNVEV come from the germline V gene (reference sequence).

The J gene is TRBJ1-4, the V gene TRBV7-3; D gene ambiguous. Looked up from germline, CDR1 is SGHTA and CDR2 is FQGTGA. This CDR3 contains 19 residues. The V end lost 1 base, the J end lost 2 bases, and 20 bases lay between the germline ends. The chain's CDR3 is CASSLRPISSLGTNEKLFF. In nucleotides, the CDR3 is TGTGCCAGCAGCTTAAGGCCAATAAGTTCACTCGGGACTAATGAAAAACTGTTTTTT.

This clone was detected only a few times. This chain links TRBV4-1 with TRBJ2-2; a weak D match, TRBD2 (7 bases). V gave up 3 bases and J gave up 5 bases, with 22 bases separating them. Germline CDR1 and CDR2: MGHRA and YSYEKL. This CDR3 is built from 18 residues. The CDR3 nucleotides are TGCGCCAGCAGCCATCCCACGGGGGCGGGGGCAGGGACCGGGGAGCTGTTTTTT. Translating it yields CASSHPTGAGAGTGELFF.

This chain uses TRBV5-1 with TRBJ2-2; D gene unclear. CDR1 SGHRS and CDR2 YFSETQ come from the germline V gene. The V gene lost 7 bases and the J gene lost 1 base, with 11 bases spanning the gap. This CDR3 contains 14 residues. Here the CDR3 reads CASDEDGNTGELFF. In nucleotides, the CDR3 is TGCGCCAGCGACGAGGACGGGAACACCGGGGAGCTGTTTTTT. Complete variable domain (other parts from reference TRBV5-1 and TRBJ2-2): KAGVTQTPRYLIKTRGQQVTLSCSPISGHRSVSWYQQTPGQGLQFLFEYFSETQRNKGNFPGRFSGRQFSNSRSEMNVSTLELGDSALYLCASDEDGNTGELFFGEGSRLTVL.

CDR3 in amino acids: CATSDNSGTERRETQYF. DNA of the CDR3: TGTGCCACCAGTGACAATTCCGGGACAGAGAGGAGAGAGACCCAGTACTTC. This chain uses TRBV24-1 with TRBJ2-5; TRBD1 matches at 7 bases. The J segment lost 4 bases and the V segment lost 4 bases, leaving 14 bases of the junction unmatched. Per germline, CDR1 KGHDR and CDR2 SFDVKD. There are 17 residues in the CDR3.

This clone was counted once. V usage is TRBV18 and J usage is TRBJ2-2; D is unclear. Looked up from germline, CDR1 is KGHSH and CDR2 is LQKENI. The CDR3 is 14 residues long. Trimming took off 4 bases at V and 8 bases at J, with 14 bases between the two ends. The CDR3 region is CASSHGSKQGELFF. The CDR3 DNA reads TGTGCCAGCTCACACGGGTCGAAGCAGGGGGAGCTGTTTTTT.

The chain couples TRBV5-1 to TRBJ1-1; D is unclear. Trimming left V 2 bases short and J 1 base short, with 3 bases between. There are 12 residues in the CDR3. Germline V gene lookup returns CDR1 SGHRS and CDR2 YFSETQ. The CDR3 sequence: CASSLQNTEAFF. DNA of the CDR3: TGCGCCAGCAGCTTACAGAACACTGAAGCTTTCTTT.

A few counts support this clone. This chain uses TRBV2 with TRBJ1-5; D may be TRBD1 (5 bases). The CDR3 length is 13 residues. Looked up from germline, CDR1 is SNHLY and CDR2 is FYNNEI. V dropped 6 bases and J dropped 4 bases, with 10 bases sitting between them. Here the CDR3 reads CASRNRPNQPQHF. The CDR3 DNA reads TGTGCCAGCAGAAACAGGCCAAATCAGCCCCAGCATTTT.

This clone was seen a handful of times. The chain carries TRBV7-2 and TRBJ1-2, with D hard to call. V was trimmed by 1 base and J by 6 bases, leaving 3 bases between them. The CDR3 runs 11 residues. From germline, CDR1 is SGHTA and CDR2 FQGNSA. The CDR3 region is CASSLEDGYTF. CDR3 DNA sequence: TGTGCCAGCAGCTTAGAGGATGGCTACACCTTC.

The V call is TRBV2, the J call TRBJ2-5, with D perhaps matching TRBD2 (6 bases). CDR1 SNHLY and CDR2 FYNNEI come from the germline V gene. The CDR3 has 14 residues. V dropped 3 bases and J dropped 4 bases, with 12 bases sitting between them. CDR3: CASSDVVGGETQYF. DNA for the CDR3: TGTGCCAGCAGTGATGTGGTGGGAGGAGAGACCCAGTACTTC.

This chain joins TRBV6-5 and TRBJ1-5; D uncertain. The CDR3 loop spans 14 amino acids. The germline V and J ends were trimmed by 7 bases and 4 bases, with 14 bases remaining between them. CDR1 is MNHEY and CDR2 is SVGAGI in the germline V gene. The CDR3 loop reads CASTSHFPNQPQHF. The CDR3 DNA is TGTGCCAGCACCTCACATTTTCCGAATCAGCCCCAGCATTTT.

J is TRBJ2-3 and V is TRBV5-4; 7 bases match TRBD2. This CDR3 spans 15 amino acids. V lost 4 bases to trimming and J lost 2 bases; unmatched junction nucleotides: 7. CDR1 is SGHNT, CDR2 YYREEE, per germline (reference sequence). The CDR3 loop reads CASSTAGDLTDTQYF. Here the CDR3 DNA reads TGTGCCAGCAGCACGGCGGGGGATCTCACAGATACGCAGTATTTT.